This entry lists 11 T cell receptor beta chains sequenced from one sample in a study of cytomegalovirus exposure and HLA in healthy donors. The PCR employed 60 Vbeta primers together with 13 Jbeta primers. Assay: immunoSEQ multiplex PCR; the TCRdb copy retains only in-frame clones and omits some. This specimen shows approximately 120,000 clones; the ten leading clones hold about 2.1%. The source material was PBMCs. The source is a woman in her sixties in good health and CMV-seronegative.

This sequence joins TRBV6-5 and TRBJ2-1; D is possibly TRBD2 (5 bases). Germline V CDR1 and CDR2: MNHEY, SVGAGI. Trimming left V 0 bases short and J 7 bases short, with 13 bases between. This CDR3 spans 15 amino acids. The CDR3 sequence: CASSYSFLGVNEQFF. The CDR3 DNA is TGTGCCAGCAGTTACTCGTTTCTCGGGGTTAATGAGCAGTTCTTC.

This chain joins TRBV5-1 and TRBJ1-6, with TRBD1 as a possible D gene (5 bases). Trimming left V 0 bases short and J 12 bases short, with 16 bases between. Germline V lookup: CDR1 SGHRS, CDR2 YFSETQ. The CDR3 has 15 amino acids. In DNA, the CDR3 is TGCGCCAGCAGCTTGGGGGCACAGGTGAAAGAACCCCTCCACTTT. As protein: CASSLGAQVKEPLHF.

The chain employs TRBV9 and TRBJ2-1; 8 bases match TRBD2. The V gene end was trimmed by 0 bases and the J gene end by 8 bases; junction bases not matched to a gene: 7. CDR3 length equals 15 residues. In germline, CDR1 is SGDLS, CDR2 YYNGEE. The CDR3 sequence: CASSVVGREGDEQFF. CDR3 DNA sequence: TGTGCCAGCAGCGTAGTCGGTCGGGAGGGTGATGAGCAGTTCTTC.

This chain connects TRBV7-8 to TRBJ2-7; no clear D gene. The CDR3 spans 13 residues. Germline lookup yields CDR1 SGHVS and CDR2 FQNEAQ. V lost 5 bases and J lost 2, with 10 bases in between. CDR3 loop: CASSPFRAYEQYF. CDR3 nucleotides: TGTGCCAGCAGCCCCTTCCGGGCCTACGAGCAGTACTTC.

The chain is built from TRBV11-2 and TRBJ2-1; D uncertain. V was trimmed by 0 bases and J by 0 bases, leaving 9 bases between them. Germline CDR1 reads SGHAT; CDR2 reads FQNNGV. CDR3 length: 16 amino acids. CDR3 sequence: CASSLEELSSYNEQFF. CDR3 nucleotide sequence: TGTGCCAGCAGCTTAGAGGAGTTGAGCTCCTACAATGAGCAGTTCTTC.

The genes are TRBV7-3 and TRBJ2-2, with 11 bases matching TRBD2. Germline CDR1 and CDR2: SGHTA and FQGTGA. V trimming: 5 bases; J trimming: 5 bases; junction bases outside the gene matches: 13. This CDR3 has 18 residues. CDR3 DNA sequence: TGTGCCAGCAGCCCTGCCCCTAGCGGGGGGCTAGGGACCGGGGAGCTGTTTTTT. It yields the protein CASSPAPSGGLGTGELFF.

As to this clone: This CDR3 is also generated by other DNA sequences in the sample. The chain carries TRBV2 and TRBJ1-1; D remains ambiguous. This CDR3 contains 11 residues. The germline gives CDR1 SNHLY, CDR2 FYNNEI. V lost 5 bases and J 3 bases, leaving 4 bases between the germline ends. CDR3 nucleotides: TGTGCCAGCAGTCTATACACTGAAGCTTTCTTT. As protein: CASSLYTEAFF.

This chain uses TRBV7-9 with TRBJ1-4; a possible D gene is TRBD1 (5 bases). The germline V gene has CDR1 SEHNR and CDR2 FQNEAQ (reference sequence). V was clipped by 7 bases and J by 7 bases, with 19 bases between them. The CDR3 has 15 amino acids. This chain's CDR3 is CASTPGGRDVEKLFF. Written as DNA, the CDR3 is TGTGCCAGCACCCCGGGGGGTCGGGACGTTGAAAAACTGTTTTTT.

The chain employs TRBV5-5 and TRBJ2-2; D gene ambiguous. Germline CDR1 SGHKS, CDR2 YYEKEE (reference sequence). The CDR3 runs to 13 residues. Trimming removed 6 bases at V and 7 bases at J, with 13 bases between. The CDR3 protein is CASIPVSIGELFF. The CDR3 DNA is TGTGCCAGCATTCCGGTGTCTATCGGGGAGCTGTTTTTT.

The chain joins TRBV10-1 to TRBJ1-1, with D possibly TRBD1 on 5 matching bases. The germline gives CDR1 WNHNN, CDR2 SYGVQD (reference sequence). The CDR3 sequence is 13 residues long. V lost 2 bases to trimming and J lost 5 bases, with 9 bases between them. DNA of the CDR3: TGCGCCAGCAGTGAGCCAGGGCGAACTGAAGCTTTCTTT. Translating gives CASSEPGRTEAFF.

CDR3 in DNA: TGTGCCAGCAGTTACCAGGATAACTATGGCTACACCTTC. Translating it yields CASSYQDNYGYTF. The chain links TRBV6-5 to TRBJ1-2; no reliable D call. The CDR3 is 13 amino acids. Trimming shortened V by 2 bases and J by 1 base, and 5 bases separated the two germline ends. CDR1 and CDR2 (germline): MNHEY, SVGAGI.